The clone carrying this TCR beta chain showed up just a few times. This entry belongs to a study of blood T cell repertoires in COVID-19. Study summary: Material from acute and convalescent COVID-19 was sourced from the United States, Italy and Spain. T cells, B-cell-depleted T cells, or PBMCs supplied cDNA or gDNA.

Germline loops: CDR1 SNHLY, CDR2 FYNNEI. With V trimmed by 4 bases and J by 0 bases, 5 bases remained unmatched. This CDR3 has 16 residues. Study processing details: For nucleated cells, counts were estimated from reference gene primer amplification. Measured with immunoSEQ multiplex PCR; TCRdb has only the in-frame clones, and not every one. The V and J calls and clone size come from that table; D and trimming were worked out from the DNA. This sample has roughly 140,000 clones; roughly 84% occur once, and the top ten carry under 9.5%. The chain is built from TRBV2 and TRBJ2-3; the match to TRBD2 covers 9 bases. The origin of this receptor is a human donor in a cohort sampled during active COVID-19. What was sequenced was peripheral blood. The CDR3 region is CASSVTSGPSTDTQYF. The CDR3 DNA reads as TGTGCCAGCAGTGTGACTAGCGGACCGAGCACAGATACGCAGTATTTT.